The clone carrying this T cell receptor (beta chain) has a handful of counts. Its antigen is as yet unknown. The length of the CDR3 is 18 residues. Looked up from germline, CDR1 is MNHNS and CDR2 is SASEGT. V dropped 5 bases and J dropped 0 bases, with 20 bases sitting between them. This sample is part of a study of T cells in Graves' hyperthyroidism and ophthalmopathy. Study overall: Prior to any treatment, at the point of initial diagnosis, peripheral blood was collected.

RNA transcripts gave rise to amplified TCR beta CDR3 regions. The HTBI primer set drove a first-round RT-PCR of the TCR CDR3. TCRdb re-derived calls from the multiplex PCR reads in MiXCR, one entry per CDR3 protein. The sample lists 600,000 to 650,000 distinct CDR3 sequences; roughly 20% were seen once. Study results and limitations: It was a median about 6.5 months before onset that the model predicted ophthalmopathy. Blood samples included most of the expanded thyroid clonotypes exceeding 0.001.

PBMCs were collected from an approximately 9.4 ml volume of fresh peripheral blood. This chain connects TRBV6-1 to TRBJ2-1, with D possibly TRBD2 on 5 matching bases. Material for sequencing was blood. The TCR sequence derives from a man aged 25-45 years with Graves' ophthalmopathy. CDR3 nucleotide sequence: TGTGCCAGCAGTTTCACCCCGGACTTTCCGAGCTCCTACAATGAGCAGTTCTTC. It is translated as CASSFTPDFPSSYNEQFF.